These 8 T cell receptor beta chains share one sample of origin, sequenced in a study of blood T cell repertoires in COVID-19. Profiling relied on immunoSEQ multiplex PCR, and the TCRdb table lists in-frame clones only, not all of them. Of hundreds of thousands of clones listed, 82% are singletons. Sequenced sample: peripheral blood. The receptors were sampled from a woman aged 55 to 70 with active or convalescent COVID-19.

Regarding this clone: An end of the junction does not agree with germline; a read error may underlie this. The chain couples TRBV15 to TRBJ1-2, with 10 nucleotides matching TRBD1. The length of the CDR3 is 16 residues. Per the germline V gene, CDR1 is LNHNV and CDR2 is YYDKDF (reference sequence). CDR3 DNA: TGTGCCACAAGCAAGGACAGGGGGGCCAATTTTTATGGCTACACCTTC. This encodes CATSKDRGANFYGYTF.

This chain joins TRBV27 and TRBJ1-6; D is unclear. V was cut by 5 bases and J by 4 bases, with 15 bases left in between. Germline values: CDR1 MNHEY, CDR2 SMNVEV (reference sequence). This CDR3 spans 16 amino acids. The CDR3 coding sequence is TGTGCCAGCAGTACCCGTCCCACAGATTATAATTCACCCCTCCACTTT. Translating gives CASSTRPTDYNSPLHF.

The V and J genes are TRBV27 and TRBJ1-6; TRBD1 agrees at 7 bases. This CDR3 is built from 14 residues. Unmatched junction bases numbered 8, after V lost 5 bases and J lost 10 bases. Looked up from germline, CDR1 is MNHEY and CDR2 is SMNVEV (reference sequence). CDR3: CASSPQGTASPLHF. The CDR3 DNA is TGTGCCAGCAGTCCACAGGGGACCGCCTCACCCCTCCACTTT.

The chain recombines TRBV5-1 with TRBJ1-3; a weak D match, TRBD1 (5 bases). The CDR3 is 14 amino acids. V lost 6 bases and J 0 bases, leaving 10 bases between the germline ends. Germline V gives CDR1 SGHRS, CDR2 YFSETQ. Written as DNA, the CDR3 is TGCGCCAGCACCGACAGTAACTCTGGAAACACCATATATTTT. It codes for CASTDSNSGNTIYF.

The chain couples TRBV18 to TRBJ1-1; D might be TRBD1 (5 bases). The germline V gene encodes CDR1 KGHSH and CDR2 LQKENI. V was clipped by 4 bases and J by 3 bases, with 15 bases between them. The CDR3 has 15 residues. In nucleotides, the CDR3 is TGTGCCAGCTCACAACAGGATTGGAGGGACACTGAAGCTTTCTTT. This codes for CASSQQDWRDTEAFF.

V usage is TRBV18 and J usage is TRBJ1-6; 10 positions match TRBD1. The CDR3 has 15 residues. V lost 4 bases, J lost 7 bases, and 4 bases stayed unmatched. Germline V gene sequence: CDR1 KGHSH, CDR2 LQKENI. This chain's CDR3 is CASSQDRGGNSPLHF. CDR3 sequence (DNA): TGTGCCAGCTCACAGGACAGGGGGGGAAATTCACCCCTCCACTTT.

The CDR3 DNA follows: TGTGCCAGCAGCTTAGCAGCTAGCAATCAGCCCCAGCATTTT. This sequence encodes CASSLAASNQPQHF. This rearrangement joins TRBV7-2 to TRBJ1-5; D gene unclear. Germline CDR1 is SGHTA and CDR2 is FQGNSA. The germline V and J ends were trimmed by 0 bases and 0 bases, with 3 bases remaining between them. The CDR3 extends over 14 amino acids.

This chain links TRBV18 with TRBJ2-1, with D possibly matching TRBD2 (6 bases). This CDR3 is built from 12 residues. With 8 bases removed from V and 10 bases from J, the gap between germline ends came to 15 bases. Germline CDR1 reads KGHSH; CDR2 reads LQKENI. CDR3 protein: CASRELAREQFF. The DNA of the CDR3 is TGTGCCAGCCGGGAACTAGCACGCGAGCAGTTCTTC. Based on the CDR3 plus reference TRBV18 and TRBJ2-1, the full variable domain is NAGVMQNPRHLVRRRGQEARLRCSPMKGHSHVYWYRQLPEEGLKFMVYLQKENIIDESGMPKERFSAEFPKEGPSILRIQQVVRGDSAAYFCASRELAREQFFGPGTRLTVL.